These 25 T cell receptor beta chains came from one sample sequenced in a study of blood T cells in healthy people across ages (dated by TCRdb to between 2014 and 2017). Library preparation was by 5' RACE. The sequencing machine was an Illumina HiSeq 2500. A second PCR of roughly 7 to 12 cycles was performed with a sample-barcoded 5' primer and a J-beta primer mix. TCRdb trimmed public reads at Q25 via fastp, called clones via MiXCR and kept in-frame beta chains. Each CDR3 protein gets just one entry, which takes the most common genes and DNA from the rows behind it. This sample is represented by hundreds of thousands of distinct CDR3 sequences; 32% of them were singletons. Together, the top ten hold 15% of the sample. Sequenced input: blood. Every receptor here comes from a woman at least 80 years old in good health. Donor details come from another sample of the same person, matched by shared clones.

This rearrangement joins TRBV7-9 to TRBJ1-2; D remains ambiguous. V shed 1 base and J shed 0 bases, with 9 bases lying between them. CDR3 length equals 15 residues. Per germline, CDR1 SEHNR and CDR2 FQNEAQ (reference sequence). CDR3 nucleotides: TGTGCCAGCAGCTTAGACGAGGGAGCTAACTATGGCTACACCTTC. This gives the protein CASSLDEGANYGYTF. Using reference TRBV7-9 and TRBJ1-2 for the parts outside the CDR3, the full variable domain is DTGVSQNPRHKITKRGQNVTFRCDPISEHNRLYWYRQTLGQGPEFLTYFQNEAQLEKSRLLSDRFSAERPKGSFSTLEIQRTEQGDSAMYLCASSLDEGANYGYTFGSGTRLTVV.

A few counts support this clonotype. The V and J genes are TRBV6-5 and TRBJ1-1; TRBD1 is a possible D gene (5 bases). Germline values: CDR1 MNHEY, CDR2 SVGAGI. The CDR3 is made up of 15 amino acids. The germline V and J ends were trimmed by 2 bases and 5 bases, with 15 bases remaining between them. CDR3 DNA: TGTGCCAGCAGTTACACCCCATTCGAGGGGACTGAAGCTTTCTTT. It yields the protein CASSYTPFEGTEAFF.

The rearrangement links TRBV10-3 to TRBJ2-7; D is ambiguous. The J call may be incorrect, as the DNA end agrees better with TRBJ2-4. The CDR3 is 13 residues long. Germline lookup yields CDR1 ENHRY and CDR2 SYGVKD. The DNA of the CDR3 is TGTGCCATCAGTGAGGTGGTCCGTGACATTCAGTACTTC. Translated: CAISEVVRDIQYF.

The V and J genes are TRBV7-2 and TRBJ2-1, with D tentatively TRBD1 or TRBD2 (5 bases each). The CDR3 extends over 14 amino acids. Between the trimmed V and J ends, which lost 4 bases and 13 bases, there was a span of 20 bases. Looked up from germline, CDR1 is SGHTA and CDR2 is FQGNSA. The CDR3 reads CASSSTGAAKTQFF. CDR3 nucleotide sequence: TGTGCCAGCAGCTCGACCGGGGCAGCGAAGACCCAGTTCTTC.

This chain joins TRBV27 and TRBJ2-1; D unclear. V was trimmed by 1 base and J by 0 bases, leaving 10 bases between them. Germline V gene sequence: CDR1 MNHEY, CDR2 SMNVEV (reference sequence). The CDR3 has 16 amino acids. The CDR3 DNA reads TGTGCCAGCAGTTTATTTCCGGCCGGCTCCTACAATGAGCAGTTCTTC. Encoded protein: CASSLFPAGSYNEQFF.

The chain recombines TRBV28 with TRBJ1-4, with 10 bases aligning to TRBD1. This CDR3 spans 19 amino acids. Germline V gene lookup returns CDR1 MDHEN and CDR2 SYDVKM. Germline trimming cut 8 bases from V and 3 bases from J; bases unmatched to any gene: 18. The CDR3 here is CASPRVRTGGKGANEKLFF. The CDR3 DNA reads as TGTGCCAGCCCCCGGGTGAGGACAGGGGGAAAGGGGGCTAATGAAAAACTGTTTTTT.

This clonotype was observed a few times. The chain links TRBV30 to TRBJ2-7; D unresolved. The CDR3 consists of 11 residues. V was pared by 8 bases and J by 2 bases, with 10 bases between. Germline values: CDR1 GTSNPN, CDR2 SVGIG (reference sequence). As DNA, the CDR3 is TGTGCCCACAGCCGTGCCTACGAGCAGTACTTC. This sequence encodes CAHSRAYEQYF.

At least ten counts were recorded for this clonotype. The gene calls are TRBV10-3 and TRBJ2-2; a weak D match, TRBD1 (5 bases). Deletions cut 0 bases from V and 4 bases from J, with 15 bases between. This CDR3 region has 17 residues. CDR1 is ENHRY and CDR2 is SYGVKD in the germline V gene. The chain's CDR3 is CAISESKSAGITGELFF. Written as DNA, the CDR3 is TGTGCCATCAGTGAGTCAAAGAGCGCAGGGATCACCGGGGAGCTGTTTTTT.

This chain joins TRBV2 and TRBJ1-1, with D perhaps matching TRBD1 (5 bases). CDR1 is SNHLY, CDR2 FYNNEI, per germline. The CDR3 has 13 residues. V lost 8 bases, J lost 5 bases, and 15 bases lay in between. The CDR3 reads CASHRDGGTEAFF. The CDR3 DNA sequence: TGTGCCAGCCACCGGGACGGGGGGACTGAAGCTTTCTTT. The whole variable domain, filled in from reference TRBV2 and TRBJ1-1, reads EPEVTQTPSHQVTQMGQEVILRCVPISNHLYFYWYRQILGQKVEFLVSFYNNEISEKSEIFDDQFSVERPDGSNFTLKIRSTKLEDSAMYFCASHRDGGTEAFFGQGTRLTVV.

This clonotype was seen many times. This rearrangement joins TRBV6-2 or TRBV6-3 to TRBJ2-7, with TRBD1 matching 10 bases. The J segment lost 3 bases and the V segment lost 7 bases, leaving 6 bases of the junction unmatched. CDR3 length: 14 amino acids. Per germline, CDR1 MNHEY and CDR2 SVGEGT. The CDR3 region has the DNA TGTGCCAGCACCGGAGGACAGGGGGGCTACGAGCAGTACTTC. It is translated as CASTGGQGGYEQYF.

This clonotype was found many times. The chain couples TRBV28 to TRBJ1-5; no firm D call. Germline CDR1 and CDR2: MDHEN and SYDVKM. V was pared by 7 bases and J by 5 bases, with 18 bases between. The CDR3 is made up of 15 amino acids. CDR3 loop: CASTVYESDHQPQHF. CDR3 nucleotide sequence: TGTGCCAGCACCGTATATGAGAGTGATCATCAGCCCCAGCATTTT.

The chain carries TRBV30 and TRBJ1-5, with a possible D match to TRBD1 (6 bases). The V gene's germline CDR1 is GTSNPN and CDR2 SVGIG (reference sequence). This CDR3 spans 14 amino acids. Trimming shortened V by 5 bases and J by 0 bases, and 11 bases separated the two germline ends. CDR3 bases: TGTGCCTGGGGAGGGGGGAATAGCAATCAGCCCCAGCATTTT. Its protein product is CAWGGGNSNQPQHF.

V and J are TRBV20-1 and TRBJ1-1, with 7 nucleotides matching TRBD1. The CDR3 runs to 17 residues. Germline V gene sequence: CDR1 DFQATT, CDR2 SNEGSKA (reference sequence). The V gene end was trimmed by 0 bases and the J gene end by 0 bases; junction bases not matched to a gene: 10. CDR3: CSARDSGTAIMNTEAFF. DNA of the CDR3: TGCAGTGCTAGAGACTCCGGGACAGCCATAATGAACACTGAAGCTTTCTTT.

The V gene is TRBV20-1, the J gene TRBJ2-3; a possible D gene is TRBD2 (5 bases). The CDR3 has 11 amino acids. Germline assignment: CDR1 DFQATT and CDR2 SNEGSKA (reference sequence). V was pared by 5 bases and J by 8 bases, with 11 bases between. CDR3 protein: CSADREVTQYF. The DNA for the CDR3 is TGCAGTGCTGACCGGGAAGTTACGCAGTATTTT.

Of note for this clonotype: A clone one base away is much larger, so this may be a read error. J is TRBJ2-5 and V is TRBV2; tentative D call: TRBD2 (7 bases). Germline-derived CDR1 and CDR2 are SNHLY and FYNNEI. CDR3 length: 15 amino acids. The CDR3 sequence is CASSDVGGPQEPQYF. The CDR3 region has the DNA TGTGCCAGCAGTGATGTGGGGGGGCCCCAAGAGCCCCAGTACTTC.

The sample holds many counts of this clonotype. The chain recombines TRBV4-2 with TRBJ2-5; maybe TRBD1 (5 bases). The CDR3 sequence is 15 residues long. The germline gives CDR1 LGHNA, CDR2 YNFKEQ. Trimming left V 0 bases short and J 1 base short, with 9 bases between. The CDR3, as DNA: TGTGCCAGCAGCCAAGAACAGGCCCGCCAAGAGACCCAGTACTTC. Protein product: CASSQEQARQETQYF.

This clonotype was seen repeatedly, ten times or more. The chain employs TRBV5-1 and TRBJ2-6; possibly TRBD1 for D (6 bases). The germline V gene has CDR1 SGHRS and CDR2 YFSETQ. This CDR3 comprises 17 residues. V shed 1 base and J shed 1 base, with 12 bases lying between them. CDR3 residues: CASSLTGQRSGANVLTF. CDR3 coding DNA: TGCGCCAGCAGCTTGACGGGACAACGTTCTGGGGCCAACGTCCTGACTTTC.

This clonotype was observed many times. J is TRBJ2-5 and V is TRBV20-1, with TRBD1 identical over 8 bases. There are 15 residues in the CDR3. From germline, CDR1 is DFQATT and CDR2 SNEGSKA (reference sequence). The trim removed 5 bases at V and 3 bases at J, leaving 11 bases unmatched. As DNA, the CDR3 is TGCAGTGCTGATTCCTTCGGACAGGGTAAAGAGACCCAGTACTTC. This gives the protein CSADSFGQGKETQYF.

There are many counts of this clonotype. V gene TRBV29-1 combines with J gene TRBJ1-2; D remains unclear. Trimming stripped 6 bases from V and 2 bases from J, with 10 bases between. The CDR3 runs to 12 residues. The germline CDR1 and CDR2 sequences are SQVTM and ANQGSEA. CDR3 bases: TGCAGCGTGGGGATTTCAAACTATGGCTACACCTTC. This gives the protein CSVGISNYGYTF.

The rearrangement links TRBV20-1 to TRBJ1-3, with D possibly TRBD1 on 5 matching bases. Between the trimmed V and J ends, which lost 4 bases and 5 bases, there was a span of 9 bases. Looked up from germline, CDR1 is DFQATT and CDR2 is SNEGSKA (reference sequence). The CDR3 length is 12 residues. CDR3 in amino acids: CSANKDRNTIYF. The CDR3 nucleotides are TGCAGTGCTAATAAGGACAGAAACACCATATATTTT.

The chain recombines TRBV6-5 with TRBJ1-5, with D perhaps matching TRBD1 (6 bases). Germline loops: CDR1 MNHEY, CDR2 SVGAGI. V was shortened by 8 bases and J by 4 bases, with 15 bases between the two germline ends. This CDR3 comprises 14 residues. The CDR3 DNA sequence: TGTGCCAGCTCCAGGGGTGCGATAAATCAGCCCCAGCATTTT. Protein product: CASSRGAINQPQHF.

The sample holds many counts of this clonotype. The rearrangement joins TRBV20-1 to TRBJ2-7; no reliable D call. Germline assignment: CDR1 DFQATT and CDR2 SNEGSKA (reference sequence). Trimming stripped 6 bases from V and 4 bases from J, with 10 bases between. This CDR3 has 11 amino acids. This CDR3 is CSANVGYEQYF. The CDR3 nucleotides read TGCAGTGCAAACGTGGGGTACGAGCAGTACTTC.

This clonotype came up many times. The chain joins TRBV6-5 to TRBJ2-5; D might be TRBD2 (5 bases). The germline V and J ends were trimmed by 0 bases and 7 bases, with 9 bases remaining between them. Germline V lookup: CDR1 MNHEY, CDR2 SVGAGI. This CDR3 is built from 13 residues. CDR3 nucleotide sequence: TGTGCCAGCAGTTACTCGGGCCGGGGGACCCAGTACTTC. Translated, it gives CASSYSGRGTQYF.

This clonotype has ten or more counts. V is TRBV28 and J is TRBJ2-7; TRBD1 or TRBD2 may be the D gene (6 bases each). The CDR3 sequence is 15 residues long. Germline V gives CDR1 MDHEN, CDR2 SYDVKM. V gave up 5 bases and J gave up 6 bases, with 20 bases separating them. This chain's CDR3 is CASSPRGTIQREQYF. CDR3 DNA sequence: TGTGCCAGCAGTCCTCGGGGGACAATACAACGCGAGCAGTACTTC.

The V call is TRBV7-2, the J call TRBJ1-3, with TRBD1 matching over 8 bases. Germline V gene sequence: CDR1 SGHTA, CDR2 FQGNSA. The CDR3 covers 18 residues. V lost 3 bases and J lost 2; bases outside the gene matches: 12. This chain's CDR3 is CASSLGLTGGRAGNTIYF. CDR3 coding DNA: TGTGCCAGCAGCTTGGGCCTAACAGGGGGAAGAGCTGGAAACACCATATATTTT.